Following are 30 T cell receptor beta chains from one sample sequenced in a study of control samples from healthy donors and cancer patients. Assay used: immunoSEQ multiplex PCR; TCRdb lists only in-frame clones, some missing. The table lists approximately 94,000 clones, more than 85% of them singletons. The material sequenced was blood. Receptors originate from a woman aged 50 to 60 in good health.

This clone was detected only once. The rearrangement uses TRBV6-2 or TRBV6-3 and TRBJ1-1; D is unresolved. Germline CDR1 and CDR2: MNHEY and SVGEGT. V was shortened by 0 bases and J by 6 bases, with 17 bases between the two germline ends. This CDR3 spans 16 amino acids. The CDR3 DNA is TGTGCCAGCAGTTACTCGGGGAAGGGAGGGTCAGCTGAAGCTTTCTTT. Translation gives CASSYSGKGGSAEAFF.

This clone was picked up one time. The J gene is TRBJ2-1, the V gene TRBV10-3; the match to TRBD2 covers 9 bases. CDR3 size: 15 residues. CDR1 and CDR2 from the germline V gene are ENHRY and SYGVKD. With V trimmed by 10 bases and J by 6 bases, 13 bases remained unmatched. CDR3 DNA sequence: TGTGCCACCCAACCCTTAGCGGGAGCCATCAATGAGCAGTTCTTC. Translated, it gives CATQPLAGAINEQFF.

This sequence joins TRBV9 and TRBJ1-5, with unresolved D. Germline CDR1 reads SGDLS; CDR2 reads YYNGEE. The V end was cut by 0 bases, the J end by 0 bases, with 4 bases between. This CDR3 has 14 amino acids. DNA for the CDR3: TGTGCCAGCAGCGTAGACCATAGCAATCAGCCCCAGCATTTT. Translation: CASSVDHSNQPQHF.

This sequence joins TRBV18 and TRBJ1-1, with unresolved D. The germline CDR1 and CDR2 sequences are KGHSH and LQKENI. Between the trimmed V and J ends, which lost 6 bases and 1 base, there was a span of 12 bases. This CDR3 comprises 14 residues. Written as DNA, the CDR3 is TGTGCCAGCTCCGCCGAACGCAGGAACACTGAAGCTTTCTTT. This codes for CASSAERRNTEAFF.

The CDR3 nucleotides read TGTGCCAGTAGTAAGACGGGGACAGATACGCAGTATTTT. Protein: CASSKTGTDTQYF. The gene calls are TRBV19 and TRBJ2-3; TRBD2 might be the D (5 bases). Germline CDR1 LNHDA, CDR2 SQIVND (reference sequence). V shed 4 bases and J shed 3 bases, with 8 bases lying between them. This CDR3 is 13 amino acids long.

V usage is TRBV18 and J usage is TRBJ2-4; 11 bases map to TRBD1. J gave up 7 bases and V 5 bases, and 1 base lay outside the gene matches. The CDR3 extends over 13 amino acids. CDR1 KGHSH and CDR2 LQKENI come from the germline V gene. CDR3 region: CASSGDRGNIQYF. CDR3 sequence (DNA): TGTGCCAGCTCAGGGGACAGGGGGAACATTCAGTACTTC.

The V call is TRBV4-1, the J call TRBJ2-1; 7 bases match TRBD1. Looked up from germline, CDR1 is MGHRA and CDR2 is YSYEKL. The CDR3 loop spans 15 amino acids. V dropped 5 bases and J dropped 1; count of bases not matched to a gene: 5. The CDR3, as DNA: TGCGCCAGCAGCAAACCGGGACAGTCCTACAATGAGCAGTTCTTC. As protein: CASSKPGQSYNEQFF.

The chain's CDR3 is CAISPGGYEQYV. The CDR3 region has the DNA TGTGCCATCTCCCCGGGAGGGTACGAGCAGTACGTC. This sequence joins TRBV10-3 and TRBJ2-7; 8 bases fit TRBD2. Germline CDR1 is ENHRY and CDR2 is SYGVKD. This CDR3 contains 12 residues. J gave up 4 bases and V 8 bases, and 4 bases lay outside the gene matches.

This clone was counted only a few times. The chain couples TRBV21-1 to TRBJ1-3; the listed D gene, TRBD1, was not tested against the DNA. TRBV21-1 is tagged as a pseudogene. The length of the CDR3 is 17 residues. CDR3 residues: CASSKECGFCGGNTIYF. CDR3 coding DNA: TGTGCCAGCAGCAAAGAATGTGGTTTCTGTGGCGGAAACACCATATATTTT.

V and J are TRBV6-2 or TRBV6-3 and TRBJ2-3; D is unresolved. The CDR3 runs to 15 residues. Germline-derived CDR1 and CDR2 are MNHEY and SVGEGT. Trimming cost V 6 bases and J 0 bases, with 13 bases left between them. CDR3 nucleotide sequence: TGTGCCAGCAGCAAGGAGCTCCTGAGCACAGATACGCAGTATTTT. It translates to CASSKELLSTDTQYF.

V is TRBV2 and J is TRBJ2-5; D uncertain. CDR3 size: 15 residues. Per germline, CDR1 SNHLY and CDR2 FYNNEI. Trimming stripped 10 bases from V and 5 bases from J, with 23 bases between. This CDR3 is CATTYSLFVGETQYF. The CDR3 DNA follows: TGTGCCACCACTTATAGCCTCTTTGTCGGCGAGACCCAGTACTTC.

As for this clone: At one boundary the junction diverges from the germline segment, which might be a read error. Other DNA sequences within the sample encode an identical CDR3. For the CDR3, the DNA is TGCGCCAGCAGCTCCCGGACAGGGGAGAACACCGAAGCTTTCTTT. Protein product: CASSSRTGENTEAFF. The chain has TRBV5-1 and TRBJ1-1; 9 positions match TRBD1. CDR3 length: 15 amino acids. Germline V gene lookup returns CDR1 SGHRS and CDR2 YFSETQ. The full variable domain, its missing parts supplied by reference TRBV5-1 and TRBJ1-1, is KAGVTQTPRYLIKTRGQQVTLSCSPISGHRSVSWYQQTPGQGLQFLFEYFSETQRNKGNFPGRFSGRQFSNSRSEMNVSTLELGDSALYLCASSSRTGENTEAFFGQGTRLTVV.

The chain couples TRBV3-1 (or the pseudogene TRBV3-2) to TRBJ1-1, with D uncertain. This CDR3 comprises 14 residues. The germline gives CDR1 LGHDT, CDR2 YNNKEL (reference sequence). Between the trimmed V and J ends, which lost 0 bases and 4 bases, there was a span of 9 bases. The CDR3 sequence is CASSQDLGITEAFF. CDR3 nucleotides: TGTGCCAGCAGCCAAGACCTGGGTATCACTGAAGCTTTCTTT.

The chain uses TRBV30 and TRBJ2-1; D is unclear. CDR1 GTSNPN and CDR2 SVGIG come from the germline V gene (reference sequence). The CDR3 totals 8 residues. Trimming took 7 bases from V and 5 from J, leaving 0 bases between them. CDR3 sequence (DNA): TGTGCCTACAATGAGCAGTTCTTC. Its protein is CAYNEQFF.

The chain links TRBV12-5 to TRBJ2-3; D not certain. Germline V gene lookup returns CDR1 LGHNT and CDR2 FRNRAP. Trimming removed 0 bases from V and 5 bases from J, with 12 bases in between. CDR3 length: 15 amino acids. The CDR3, as DNA: TGTGCTAGTGGTTTGGTACCCAGTTTTGGAGATACGCAGTATTTT. Its translation is CASGLVPSFGDTQYF.

The chain combines TRBV27 with TRBJ2-7, with D perhaps matching TRBD1 (5 bases). Trimming shortened V by 7 bases and J by 2 bases, and 12 bases separated the two germline ends. The V gene's germline CDR1 is MNHEY and CDR2 SMNVEV (reference sequence). The CDR3 has 13 residues. The CDR3 spells CASTTDSTYEQYF. Here the CDR3 DNA reads TGTGCCAGCACCACAGACAGTACCTACGAGCAGTACTTC.

This chain uses TRBV6-4 with TRBJ2-3; D may be TRBD1 or TRBD2 (5 bases each). With 6 bases removed from V and 1 base from J, the gap between germline ends came to 14 bases. CDR1 is MRHNA and CDR2 is SNTAGT in the germline V gene. There are 15 residues in the CDR3. The CDR3 loop is CASSRDGARTDTQYF. The DNA of the CDR3 is TGTGCCAGCAGCAGGGACGGGGCCCGCACAGATACGCAGTATTTT.

The rearrangement joins TRBV29-1 to TRBJ2-1, with no clear D. Germline CDR1 and CDR2: SQVTM and ANQGSEA. This CDR3 is built from 10 residues. The CDR3 nucleotides are TGCAGTGCGAGTCACAATGAGCAGTTCTTC. Protein: CSASHNEQFF.

This CDR3 reads CASMEDLQETQYF. In nucleotides, the CDR3 is TGTGCCAGCATGGAAGATTTACAAGAGACCCAGTACTTC. The chain uses TRBV12-3 or TRBV12-4 and TRBJ2-5; D unclear. Trimming left V 7 bases short and J 2 bases short, with 11 bases between. The CDR3 is made up of 13 amino acids.

The gene calls are TRBV6-1 and TRBJ2-1, with 11 bases identical to TRBD2. Looked up from germline, CDR1 is MNHNS and CDR2 is SASEGT. CDR3 length equals 14 residues. V was clipped by 1 base and J by 8 bases; unmatched bases: 1. CDR3 in amino acids: CASSEVAGGYEQFF. CDR3 sequence (DNA): TGTGCCAGCAGTGAAGTAGCGGGGGGGTATGAGCAGTTCTTC.

The chain recombines TRBV27 with TRBJ2-1, with 8 bases identical to TRBD2. V gave up 3 bases and J gave up 8 bases; unmatched junction bases: 6. CDR3 size: 14 residues. Germline V gene lookup returns CDR1 MNHEY and CDR2 SMNVEV (reference sequence). The CDR3 is CASSFPGGLDEQFF. CDR3 nucleotides: TGTGCCAGCAGTTTCCCGGGAGGGCTGGATGAGCAGTTCTTC.

This clone is a singleton in its sample. The V gene is TRBV30, the J gene TRBJ1-3; D possibly corresponds to TRBD1 (5 bases). Germline V gene sequence: CDR1 GTSNPN, CDR2 SVGIG (reference sequence). The CDR3 totals 15 residues. V was shortened by 2 bases and J by 0 bases, with 11 bases between the two germline ends. CDR3: CAWSPGTLSGNTIYF. As DNA, the CDR3 is TGTGCCTGGAGTCCCGGGACCCTCTCTGGAAACACCATATATTTT.

The chain couples TRBV2 to TRBJ2-1, with a possible D match to TRBD1 (5 bases). Trimming took off 7 bases at V and 8 bases at J, with 12 bases between the two ends. Germline values: CDR1 SNHLY, CDR2 FYNNEI. CDR3 length: 12 amino acids. The CDR3 DNA follows: TGTGCCAGCAAAGGGGAAGTCGATGAGCAGTTCTTC. Translated, it gives CASKGEVDEQFF.

The V call is TRBV9, the J call TRBJ2-7, with D tentatively TRBD1 (6 bases). The germline CDR1 and CDR2 sequences are SGDLS and YYNGEE. Trimming took 4 bases from V and 4 from J, leaving 15 bases between them. The length of the CDR3 is 14 residues. The CDR3 coding sequence is TGTGCCAGCAGCCTGGGCGAAGGGGGTTACGAGCAGTACTTC. It codes for CASSLGEGGYEQYF. Variable domain in full (rest from reference TRBV9 and TRBJ2-7): DSGVTQTPKHLITATGQRVTLRCSPRSGDLSVYWYQQSLDQGLQFLIQYYNGEERAKGNILERFSAQQFPDLHSELNLSSLELGDSALYFCASSLGEGGYEQYFGPGTRLTVT.

This chain joins TRBV7-9 and TRBJ1-4; TRBD1 matches 9 bases. Per germline, CDR1 SEHNR and CDR2 FQNEAQ (reference sequence). The junction had 7 bases not matched to a gene; V was cut back by 3 bases and J by 8 bases. This CDR3 has 15 amino acids. The CDR3: CASSFNRGLGEKLFF. The CDR3 coding sequence is TGTGCCAGCAGCTTCAACAGGGGGCTAGGGGAAAAACTGTTTTTT.

The rearrangement uses TRBV13 and TRBJ2-7; 9 nucleotides line up with TRBD1. The CDR3 totals 13 residues. CDR1 and CDR2 (germline): PRHDT, FYEKMQ (reference sequence). Losses at the gene ends were 4 bases for V and 7 bases for J; bases not matched to a gene: 5. The CDR3 DNA reads TGTGCCAGCAGCTCACAGGGGGCAGGGGAGCAGTACTTC. Translated: CASSSQGAGEQYF.

This chain links TRBV30 with TRBJ2-5; D perhaps matches TRBD2 (6 bases). Germline CDR1 is GTSNPN and CDR2 is SVGIG (reference sequence). V was trimmed by 2 bases and J by 5 bases, leaving 18 bases between them. The CDR3 covers 15 residues. The DNA for the CDR3 is TGTGCCTGGAGTAGCGACGGGAGAATAGGGGAGACCCAGTACTTC. Its protein is CAWSSDGRIGETQYF.

The chain has TRBV28 and TRBJ2-7; 7 bases match TRBD1. Germline trimming cut 2 bases from V and 2 bases from J; bases unmatched to any gene: 6. Germline loops: CDR1 MDHEN, CDR2 SYDVKM. This CDR3 contains 15 residues. The CDR3 region is CASSLSTGVPYEQYV. CDR3 nucleotide sequence: TGTGCCAGCAGTTTAAGTACAGGGGTCCCCTACGAGCAGTACGTC.

This chain uses TRBV27 with TRBJ2-1; TRBD2 might be the D (5 bases). V was shortened by 8 bases and J by 8 bases, with 13 bases between the two germline ends. Germline CDR1 and CDR2: MNHEY and SMNVEV (reference sequence). The CDR3 covers 12 residues. The CDR3 reads CASRVGVDEQFF. CDR3 coding DNA: TGTGCCAGCCGAGTCGGGGTCGATGAGCAGTTCTTC.

This chain joins TRBV5-1 and TRBJ1-6; the match to TRBD1 covers 9 bases. Germline assignment: CDR1 SGHRS and CDR2 YFSETQ. This CDR3 has 16 amino acids. J gave up 8 bases and V 0 bases, and 6 bases lay outside the gene matches. CDR3 region: CASSLGWTGEDSPLHF. In nucleotides, the CDR3 is TGCGCCAGCAGCTTGGGTTGGACAGGGGAGGATTCACCCCTCCACTTT.